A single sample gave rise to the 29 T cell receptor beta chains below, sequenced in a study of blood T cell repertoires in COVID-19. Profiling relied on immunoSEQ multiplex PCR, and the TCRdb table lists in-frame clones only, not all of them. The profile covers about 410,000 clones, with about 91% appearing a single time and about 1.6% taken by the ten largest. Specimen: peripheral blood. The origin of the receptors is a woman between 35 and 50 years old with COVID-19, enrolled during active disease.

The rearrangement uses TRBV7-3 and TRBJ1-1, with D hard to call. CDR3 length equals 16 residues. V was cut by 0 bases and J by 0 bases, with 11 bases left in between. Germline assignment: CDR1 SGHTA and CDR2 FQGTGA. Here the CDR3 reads CASSLTSTTLNTEAFF. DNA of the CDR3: TGTGCCAGCAGCTTAACGTCGACAACGCTGAACACTGAAGCTTTCTTT.

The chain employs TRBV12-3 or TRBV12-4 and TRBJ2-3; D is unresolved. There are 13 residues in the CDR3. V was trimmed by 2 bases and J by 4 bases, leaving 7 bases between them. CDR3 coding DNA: TGTGCCAGCAGTTTACCCGTCCCAGATACGCAGTATTTT. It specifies CASSLPVPDTQYF.

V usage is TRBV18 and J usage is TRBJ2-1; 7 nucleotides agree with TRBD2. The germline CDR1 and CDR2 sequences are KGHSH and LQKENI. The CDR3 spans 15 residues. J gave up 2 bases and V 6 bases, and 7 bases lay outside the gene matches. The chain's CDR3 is CASSTERGPYNEQFF. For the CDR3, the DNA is TGTGCCAGCTCTACCGAGCGGGGACCCTACAATGAGCAGTTCTTC.

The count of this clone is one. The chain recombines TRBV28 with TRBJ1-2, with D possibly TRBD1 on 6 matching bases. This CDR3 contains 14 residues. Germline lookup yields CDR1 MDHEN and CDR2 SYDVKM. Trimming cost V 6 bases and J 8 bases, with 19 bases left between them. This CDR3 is CASSPVQGKRGYTF. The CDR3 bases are TGTGCCAGCAGCCCCGTCCAGGGGAAGAGGGGCTACACCTTC.

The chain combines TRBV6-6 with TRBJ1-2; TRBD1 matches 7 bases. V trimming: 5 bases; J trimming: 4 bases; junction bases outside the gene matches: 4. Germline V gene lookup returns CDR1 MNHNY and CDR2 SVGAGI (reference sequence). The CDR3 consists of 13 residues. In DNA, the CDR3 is TGTGCCAGCAGTACCGACAGGGCCTATGGCTACACCTTC. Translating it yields CASSTDRAYGYTF.

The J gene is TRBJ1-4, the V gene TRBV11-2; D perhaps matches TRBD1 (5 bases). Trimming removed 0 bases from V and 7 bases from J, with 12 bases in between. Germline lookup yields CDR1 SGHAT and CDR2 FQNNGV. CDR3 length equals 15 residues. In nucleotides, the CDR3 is TGTGCCAGCAGCTTAGATCGGCAGGGTGGTGAAAAACTGTTTTTT. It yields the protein CASSLDRQGGEKLFF.

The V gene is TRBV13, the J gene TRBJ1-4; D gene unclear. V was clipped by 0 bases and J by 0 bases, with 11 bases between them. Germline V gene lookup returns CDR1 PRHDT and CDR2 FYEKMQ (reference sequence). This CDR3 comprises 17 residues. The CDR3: CASSLGRSLATNEKLFF. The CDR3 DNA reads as TGTGCCAGCAGCTTAGGTCGGAGCCTTGCAACTAATGAAAAACTGTTTTTT.

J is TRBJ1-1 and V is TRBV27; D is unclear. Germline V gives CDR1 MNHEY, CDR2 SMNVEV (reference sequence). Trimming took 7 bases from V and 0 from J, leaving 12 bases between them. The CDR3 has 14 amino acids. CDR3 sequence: CASKKTSLNTEAFF. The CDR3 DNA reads TGTGCCAGCAAGAAGACATCCCTGAACACTGAAGCTTTCTTT.

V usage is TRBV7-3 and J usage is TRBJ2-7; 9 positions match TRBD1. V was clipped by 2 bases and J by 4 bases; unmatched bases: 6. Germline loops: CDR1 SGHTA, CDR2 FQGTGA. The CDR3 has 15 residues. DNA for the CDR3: TGTGCCAGCAGCTTATGGGGGACAGGGCCATACGAGCAGTACTTC. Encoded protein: CASSLWGTGPYEQYF.

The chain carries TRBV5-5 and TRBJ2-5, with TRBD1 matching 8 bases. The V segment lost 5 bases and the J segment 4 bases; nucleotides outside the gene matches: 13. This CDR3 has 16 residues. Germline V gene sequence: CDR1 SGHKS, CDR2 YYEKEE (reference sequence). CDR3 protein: CASSLGTGQGGETQYF. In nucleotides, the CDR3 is TGTGCCAGCAGTCTGGGGACAGGTCAAGGTGGAGAGACCCAGTACTTC.

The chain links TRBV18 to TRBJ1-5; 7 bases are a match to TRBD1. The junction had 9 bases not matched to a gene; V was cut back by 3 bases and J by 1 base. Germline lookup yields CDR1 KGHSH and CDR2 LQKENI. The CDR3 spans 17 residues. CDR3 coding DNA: TGTGCCAGCTCACCTTTCCCCGTGACAGGGAGCAATCAGCCCCAGCATTTT. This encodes CASSPFPVTGSNQPQHF.

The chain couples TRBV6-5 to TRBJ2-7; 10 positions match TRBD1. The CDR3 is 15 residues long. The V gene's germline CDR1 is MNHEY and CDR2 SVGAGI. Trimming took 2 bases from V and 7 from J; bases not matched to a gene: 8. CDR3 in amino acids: CASSYNRQGAGEQYF. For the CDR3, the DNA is TGTGCCAGCAGTTACAATAGACAGGGGGCTGGTGAGCAGTACTTC.

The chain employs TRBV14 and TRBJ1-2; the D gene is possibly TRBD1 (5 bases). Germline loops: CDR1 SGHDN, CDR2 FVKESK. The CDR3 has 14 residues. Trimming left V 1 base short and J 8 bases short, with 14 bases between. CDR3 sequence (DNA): TGTGCCAGCAGCCAAGCGGGACTAACGGGCGGCTACACCTTC. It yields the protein CASSQAGLTGGYTF.

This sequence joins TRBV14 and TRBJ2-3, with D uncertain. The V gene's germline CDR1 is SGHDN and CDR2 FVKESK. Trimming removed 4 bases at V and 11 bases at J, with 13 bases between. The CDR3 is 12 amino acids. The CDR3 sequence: CASSRPVGVQYF. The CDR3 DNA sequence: TGTGCCAGCAGCCGGCCGGTAGGAGTGCAGTATTTT.

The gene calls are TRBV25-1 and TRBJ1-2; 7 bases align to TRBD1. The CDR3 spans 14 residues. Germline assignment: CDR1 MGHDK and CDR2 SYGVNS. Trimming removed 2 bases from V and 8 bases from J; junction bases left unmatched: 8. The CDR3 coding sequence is TGTGCCAGCAGTGAACCCGGGACAGCCCGAGGCTACACCTTC. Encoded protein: CASSEPGTARGYTF.

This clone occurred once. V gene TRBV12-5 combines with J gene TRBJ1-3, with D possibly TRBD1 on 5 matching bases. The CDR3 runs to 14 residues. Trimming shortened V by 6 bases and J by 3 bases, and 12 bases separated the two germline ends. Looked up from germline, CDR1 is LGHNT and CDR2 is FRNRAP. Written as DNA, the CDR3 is TGTGCTAGTGGCCTGAGCAGGGTTGGAAACACCATATATTTT. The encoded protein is CASGLSRVGNTIYF.

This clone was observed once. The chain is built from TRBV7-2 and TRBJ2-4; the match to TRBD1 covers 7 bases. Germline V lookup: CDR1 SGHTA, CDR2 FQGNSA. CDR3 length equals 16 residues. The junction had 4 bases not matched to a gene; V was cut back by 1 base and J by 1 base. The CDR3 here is CASSLVGRGAKNIQYF. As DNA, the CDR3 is TGTGCCAGCAGCTTAGTAGGCAGGGGGGCCAAAAACATTCAGTACTTC.

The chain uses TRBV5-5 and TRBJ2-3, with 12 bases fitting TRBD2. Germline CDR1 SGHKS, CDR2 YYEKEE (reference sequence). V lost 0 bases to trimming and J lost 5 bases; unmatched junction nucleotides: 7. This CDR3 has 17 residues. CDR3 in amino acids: CASSLALLAGGQDTQYF. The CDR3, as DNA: TGTGCCAGCAGCTTGGCTCTACTAGCGGGAGGCCAAGATACGCAGTATTTT. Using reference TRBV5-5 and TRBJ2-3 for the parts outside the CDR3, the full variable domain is DAGVTQSPTHLIKTRGQQVTLRCSPISGHKSVSWYQQVLGQGPQFIFQYYEKEERGRGNFPDRFSARQFPNYSSELNVNALLLGDSALYLCASSLALLAGGQDTQYFGPGTRLTVL.

Here the CDR3 DNA reads TGTGCCACCAGTAATACAGGGGGGGGCAATCAGCCCCAGCATTTT. Translation gives CATSNTGGGNQPQHF. J is TRBJ1-5 and V is TRBV24-1; 8 bases map to TRBD1. CDR1 is KGHDR, CDR2 SFDVKD, per germline. The length of the CDR3 is 15 residues. After removal of 6 bases from V and 2 bases from J, the junction contained 5 bases not matched to a gene.

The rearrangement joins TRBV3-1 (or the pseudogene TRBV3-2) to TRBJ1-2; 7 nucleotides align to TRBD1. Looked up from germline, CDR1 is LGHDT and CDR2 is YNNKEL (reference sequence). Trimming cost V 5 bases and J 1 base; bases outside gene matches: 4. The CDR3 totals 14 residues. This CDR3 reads CASSKTGINYGYTF. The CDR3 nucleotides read TGTGCCAGCAGCAAGACAGGGATTAACTATGGCTACACCTTC.

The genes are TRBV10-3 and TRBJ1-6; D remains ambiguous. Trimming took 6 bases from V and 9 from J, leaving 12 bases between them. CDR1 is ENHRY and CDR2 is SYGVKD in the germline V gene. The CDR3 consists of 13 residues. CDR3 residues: CAISEPEGSPLHF. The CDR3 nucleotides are TGTGCCATCAGCGAGCCTGAGGGTTCACCCCTCCACTTT.

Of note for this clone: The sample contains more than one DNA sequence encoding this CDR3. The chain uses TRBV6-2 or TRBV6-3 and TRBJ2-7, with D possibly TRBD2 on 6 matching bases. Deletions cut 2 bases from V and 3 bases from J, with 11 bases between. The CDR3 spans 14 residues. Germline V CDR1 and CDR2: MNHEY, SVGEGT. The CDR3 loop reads CASSYLAGSYEQYF. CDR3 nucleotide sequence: TGTGCCAGCAGTTACCTGGCGGGAAGCTACGAGCAGTACTTC.

CDR3 in amino acids: CAISESKGVVVEQYF. The CDR3 coding sequence is TGTGCCATCAGTGAGTCGAAGGGGGTGGTGGTTGAGCAGTACTTC. This chain uses TRBV10-3 with TRBJ2-7, with D possibly being TRBD1 (6 bases). Looked up from germline, CDR1 is ENHRY and CDR2 is SYGVKD. Trimming shortened V by 0 bases and J by 7 bases, and 16 bases separated the two germline ends. This CDR3 is 15 amino acids long.

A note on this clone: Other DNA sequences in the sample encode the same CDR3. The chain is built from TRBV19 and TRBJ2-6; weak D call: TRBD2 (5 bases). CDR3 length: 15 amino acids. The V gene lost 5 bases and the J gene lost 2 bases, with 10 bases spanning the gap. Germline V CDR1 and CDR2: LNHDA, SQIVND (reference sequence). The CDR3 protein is CASSLLGAGANVLTF. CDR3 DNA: TGTGCCAGTAGTCTGCTGGGAGCTGGGGCCAACGTCCTGACTTTC.

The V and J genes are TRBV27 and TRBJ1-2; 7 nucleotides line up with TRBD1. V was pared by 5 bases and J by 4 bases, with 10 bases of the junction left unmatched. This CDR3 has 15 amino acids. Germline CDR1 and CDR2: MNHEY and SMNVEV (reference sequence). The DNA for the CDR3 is TGTGCCAGCAGTCCCCGACAGGGCGGCCCCTATGGCTACACCTTC. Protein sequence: CASSPRQGGPYGYTF.

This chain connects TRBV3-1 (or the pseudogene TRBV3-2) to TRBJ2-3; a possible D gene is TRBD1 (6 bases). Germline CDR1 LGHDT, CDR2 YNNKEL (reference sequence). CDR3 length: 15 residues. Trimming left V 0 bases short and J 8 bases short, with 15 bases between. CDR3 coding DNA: TGTGCCAGCAGCCAAGACAACGTGAGAGGGGGTACGCAGTATTTT. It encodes CASSQDNVRGGTQYF.

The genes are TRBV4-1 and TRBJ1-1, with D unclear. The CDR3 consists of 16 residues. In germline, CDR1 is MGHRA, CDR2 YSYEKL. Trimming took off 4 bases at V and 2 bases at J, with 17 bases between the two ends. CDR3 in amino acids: CASSLWTEQINTEAFF. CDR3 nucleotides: TGCGCCAGCAGCCTATGGACTGAACAAATAAACACTGAAGCTTTCTTT.

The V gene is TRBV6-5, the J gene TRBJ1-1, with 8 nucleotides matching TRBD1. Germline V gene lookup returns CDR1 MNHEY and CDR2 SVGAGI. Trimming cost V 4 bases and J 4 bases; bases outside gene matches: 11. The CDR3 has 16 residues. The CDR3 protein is CASSSLGQGGGTEAFF. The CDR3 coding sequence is TGTGCCAGCAGTTCCCTCGGACAGGGTGGAGGCACTGAAGCTTTCTTT.

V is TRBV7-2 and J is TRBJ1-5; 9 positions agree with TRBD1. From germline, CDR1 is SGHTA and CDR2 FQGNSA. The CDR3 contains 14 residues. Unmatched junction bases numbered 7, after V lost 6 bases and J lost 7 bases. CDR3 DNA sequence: TGTGCCAGCAGTTTCGACAGGGGGGAACAGCCCCAGCATTTT. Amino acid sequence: CASSFDRGEQPQHF.